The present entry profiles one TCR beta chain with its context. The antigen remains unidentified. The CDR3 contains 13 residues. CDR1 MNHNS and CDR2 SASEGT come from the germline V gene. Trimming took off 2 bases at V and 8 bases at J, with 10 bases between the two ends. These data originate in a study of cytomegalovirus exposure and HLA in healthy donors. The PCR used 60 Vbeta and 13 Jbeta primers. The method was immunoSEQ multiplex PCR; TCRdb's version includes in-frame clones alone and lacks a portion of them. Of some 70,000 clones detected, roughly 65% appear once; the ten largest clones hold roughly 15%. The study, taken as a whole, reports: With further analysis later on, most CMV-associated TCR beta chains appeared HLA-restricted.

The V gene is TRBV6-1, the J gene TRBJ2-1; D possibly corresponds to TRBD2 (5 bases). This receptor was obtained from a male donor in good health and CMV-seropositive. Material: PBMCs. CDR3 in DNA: TGTGCCAGCAGTGAACCCTTGGGAGATGAGCAGTTCTTC. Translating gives CASSEPLGDEQFF.